This T cell receptor beta chain was found in a study of T-cell reconstitution after alpha-beta-depleted transplantation in children. Study findings and constraints: Diversity and T-cell counts at one year after transplant derived mostly from new T cells. Several hundred rapidly expanded clones from non-depleted graft cells reportedly supplied alpha-beta T cells about two months post-transplant. Surviving recipient T cells and thymic progenitors produced the high day-60 TCRbeta diversity seen in some patients.

This clonotype was observed at least ten times. Its antigen is unidentified. The CDR3 loop spans 12 amino acids. V lost 0 bases to trimming and J lost 7 bases, with 7 bases between them. Germline CDR1 MNHEY, CDR2 SVGAGI. Preparing the TCRbeta library involved the use of unique molecular identifiers. TCRdb itself ran the PCR reads through MiXCR, one entry per CDR3 protein. Of 65,000 to 90,000 distinct CDR3 sequences in the sample, approximately 11% are singletons; the top ten hold about 13%. The sample in question was PBMCs, obtained before TCRalphabeta/CD19-depleted stem cell transplant. The clonotype was recovered from a boy aged 5 to 17 with acute myeloid leukemia, due to receive a stem cell transplant. This chain links TRBV6-5 with TRBJ2-7; the D is unclear. The chain's CDR3 is CASSYSVGEQYF. In DNA form, the CDR3 reads TGTGCCAGCAGTTACTCGGTTGGGGAGCAGTACTTC.